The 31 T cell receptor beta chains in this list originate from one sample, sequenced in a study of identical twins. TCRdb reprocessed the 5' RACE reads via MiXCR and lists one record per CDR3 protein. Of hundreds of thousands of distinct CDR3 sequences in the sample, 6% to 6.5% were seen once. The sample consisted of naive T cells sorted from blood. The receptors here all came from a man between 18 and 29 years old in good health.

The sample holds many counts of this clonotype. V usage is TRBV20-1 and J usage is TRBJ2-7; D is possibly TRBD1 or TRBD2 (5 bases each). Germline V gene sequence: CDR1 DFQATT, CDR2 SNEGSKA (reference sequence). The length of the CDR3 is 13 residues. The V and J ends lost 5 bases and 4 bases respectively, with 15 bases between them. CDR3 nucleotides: TGCAGTGCTGGGGGACCCCCACTTTACGAGCAGTACTTC. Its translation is CSAGGPPLYEQYF.

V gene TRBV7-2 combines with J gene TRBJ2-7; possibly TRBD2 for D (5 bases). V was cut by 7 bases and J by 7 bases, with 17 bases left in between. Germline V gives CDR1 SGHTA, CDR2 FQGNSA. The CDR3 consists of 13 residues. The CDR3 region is CASTPRTDWEQYF. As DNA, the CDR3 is TGTGCCAGCACCCCTAGGACGGACTGGGAGCAGTACTTC.

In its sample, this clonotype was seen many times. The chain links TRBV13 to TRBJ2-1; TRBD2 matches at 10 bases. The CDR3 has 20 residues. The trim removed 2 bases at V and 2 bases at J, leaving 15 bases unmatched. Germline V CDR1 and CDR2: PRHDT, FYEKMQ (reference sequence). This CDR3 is CASSLRSSGSRFGPYNEQFF. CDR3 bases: TGTGCCAGCAGCTTAAGGTCTAGCGGGAGCCGCTTCGGCCCCTACAATGAGCAGTTCTTC.

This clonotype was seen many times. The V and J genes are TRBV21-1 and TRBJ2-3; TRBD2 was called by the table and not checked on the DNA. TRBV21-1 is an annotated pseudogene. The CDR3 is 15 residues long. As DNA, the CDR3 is TGTGCCAGCCAAACTAGCCCCAGTAGTACAGATACGCAGTATTTT. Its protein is CASQTSPSSTDTQYF.

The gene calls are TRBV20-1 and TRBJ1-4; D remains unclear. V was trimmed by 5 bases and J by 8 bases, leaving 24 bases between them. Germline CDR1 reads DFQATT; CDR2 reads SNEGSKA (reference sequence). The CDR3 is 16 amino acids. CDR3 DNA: TGCAGTGCTTTCCATGGAAATGAGGGCCAAGGGGAAAAACTGTTTTTT. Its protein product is CSAFHGNEGQGEKLFF.

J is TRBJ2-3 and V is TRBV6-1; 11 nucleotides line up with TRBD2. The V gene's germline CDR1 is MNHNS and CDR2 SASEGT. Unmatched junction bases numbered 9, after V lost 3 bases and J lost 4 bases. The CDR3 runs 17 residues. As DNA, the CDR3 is TGTGCCAGCAGTGACCCAACTAGCGGGAGTTCCCCAGATACGCAGTATTTT. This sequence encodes CASSDPTSGSSPDTQYF.

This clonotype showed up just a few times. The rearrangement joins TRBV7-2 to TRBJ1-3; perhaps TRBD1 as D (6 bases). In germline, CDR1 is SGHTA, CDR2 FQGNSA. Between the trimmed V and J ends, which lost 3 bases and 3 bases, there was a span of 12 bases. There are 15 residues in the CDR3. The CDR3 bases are TGTGCCAGCAGCTTTGGGGGGCGCCTTGGAAACACCATATATTTT. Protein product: CASSFGGRLGNTIYF.

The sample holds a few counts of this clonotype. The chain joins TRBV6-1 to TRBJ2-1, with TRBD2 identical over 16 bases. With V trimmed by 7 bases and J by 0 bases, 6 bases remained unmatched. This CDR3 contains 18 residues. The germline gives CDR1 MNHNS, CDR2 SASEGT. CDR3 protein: CASTGTSGRAGSYNEQFF. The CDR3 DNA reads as TGTGCCAGCACGGGGACTAGCGGGAGGGCCGGCTCCTACAATGAGCAGTTCTTC.

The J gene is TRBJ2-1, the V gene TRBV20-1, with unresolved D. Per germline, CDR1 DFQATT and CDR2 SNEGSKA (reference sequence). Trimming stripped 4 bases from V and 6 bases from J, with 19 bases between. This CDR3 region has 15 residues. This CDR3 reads CSANARSQQSNEQFF. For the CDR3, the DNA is TGCAGTGCTAATGCCCGATCCCAACAGAGCAATGAGCAGTTCTTC.

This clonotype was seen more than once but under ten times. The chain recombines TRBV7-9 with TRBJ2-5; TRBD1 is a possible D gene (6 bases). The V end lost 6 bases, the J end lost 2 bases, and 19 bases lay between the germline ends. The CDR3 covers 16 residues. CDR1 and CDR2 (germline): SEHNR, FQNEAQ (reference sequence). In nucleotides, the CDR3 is TGTGCCAGCAGATATACCCCGGGACACCCTCAAGAGACCCAGTACTTC. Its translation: CASRYTPGHPQETQYF. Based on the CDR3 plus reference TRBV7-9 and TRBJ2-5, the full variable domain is DTGVSQNPRHKITKRGQNVTFRCDPISEHNRLYWYRQTLGQGPEFLTYFQNEAQLEKSRLLSDRFSAERPKGSFSTLEIQRTEQGDSAMYLCASRYTPGHPQETQYFGPGTRLLVL.

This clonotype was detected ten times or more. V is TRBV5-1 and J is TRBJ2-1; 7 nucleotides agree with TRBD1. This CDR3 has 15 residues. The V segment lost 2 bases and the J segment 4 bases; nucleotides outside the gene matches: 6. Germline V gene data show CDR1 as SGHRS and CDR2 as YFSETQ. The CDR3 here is CASSLTTGVYNEQFF. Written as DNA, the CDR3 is TGCGCCAGCAGCTTAACAACAGGGGTATACAATGAGCAGTTCTTC.

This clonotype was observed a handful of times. The chain's CDR3 is CASSRSTGTSYEQYF. CDR3 coding DNA: TGTGCCAGCAGCCGATCGACAGGGACCTCCTACGAGCAGTACTTC. The chain recombines TRBV14 with TRBJ2-7, with 7 nucleotides matching TRBD1. V was clipped by 4 bases and J by 0 bases; unmatched bases: 6. This CDR3 region has 15 residues. The germline V gene encodes CDR1 SGHDN and CDR2 FVKESK.

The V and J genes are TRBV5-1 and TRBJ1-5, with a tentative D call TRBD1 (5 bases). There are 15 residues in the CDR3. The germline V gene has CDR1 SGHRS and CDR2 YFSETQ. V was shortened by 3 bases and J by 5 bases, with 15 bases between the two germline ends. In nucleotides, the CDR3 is TGCGCCAGCAGCTCCGGGCTAGGGGATGATCAGCCCCAGCATTTT. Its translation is CASSSGLGDDQPQHF. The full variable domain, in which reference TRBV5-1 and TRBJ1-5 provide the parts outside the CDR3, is KAGVTQTPRYLIKTRGQQVTLSCSPISGHRSVSWYQQTPGQGLQFLFEYFSETQRNKGNFPGRFSGRQFSNSRSEMNVSTLELGDSALYLCASSSGLGDDQPQHFGDGTRLSIL.

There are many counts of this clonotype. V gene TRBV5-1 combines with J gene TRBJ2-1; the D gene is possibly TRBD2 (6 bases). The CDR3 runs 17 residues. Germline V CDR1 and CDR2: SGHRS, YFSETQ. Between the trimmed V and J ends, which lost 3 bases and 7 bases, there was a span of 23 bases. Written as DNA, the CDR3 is TGCGCCAGCAGCTCTACGACAGCTATAGCGGAGGGTAATGAGCAGTTCTTC. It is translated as CASSSTTAIAEGNEQFF.

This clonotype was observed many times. CDR3 amino acids: CSFLRGYEQFF. CDR3 sequence (DNA): TGCAGCTTCCTCCGGGGGTATGAGCAGTTCTTC. This chain connects TRBV29-1 to TRBJ2-1, with D perhaps TRBD2 (6 bases). Deletions cut 8 bases from V and 8 bases from J, with 13 bases between. Germline assignment: CDR1 SQVTM and CDR2 ANQGSEA. The CDR3 is made up of 11 amino acids.

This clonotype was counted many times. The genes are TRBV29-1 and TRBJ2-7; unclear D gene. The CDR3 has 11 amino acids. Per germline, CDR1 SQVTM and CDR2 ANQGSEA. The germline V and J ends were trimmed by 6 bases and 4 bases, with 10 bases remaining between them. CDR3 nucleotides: TGCAGCGTCCGGGCCGATTACGAGCAGTACTTC. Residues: CSVRADYEQYF.

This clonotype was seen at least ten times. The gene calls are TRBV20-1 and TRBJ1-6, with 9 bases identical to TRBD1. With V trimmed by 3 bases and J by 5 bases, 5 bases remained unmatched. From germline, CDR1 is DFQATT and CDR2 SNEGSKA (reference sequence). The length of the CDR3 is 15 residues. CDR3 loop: CSARDRGFHNSPLHF. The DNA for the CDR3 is TGCAGTGCTAGGGACAGGGGTTTCCATAATTCACCCCTCCACTTT.

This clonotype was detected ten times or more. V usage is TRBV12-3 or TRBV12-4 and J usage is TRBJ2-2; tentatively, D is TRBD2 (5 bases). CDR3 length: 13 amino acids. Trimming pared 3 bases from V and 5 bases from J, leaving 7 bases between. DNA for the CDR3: TGTGCCAGCAGTTTTGCGGGTACCGGGGAGCTGTTTTTT. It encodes CASSFAGTGELFF.

CDR3 bases: TGTGCCAGCAGGAGGGGAGGACTAGCGGGACAATACAATGAGCAGTTCTTC. It encodes CASRRGGLAGQYNEQFF. The genes are TRBV12-3 or TRBV12-4 and TRBJ2-1, with 12 bases that match TRBD2. The V and J ends lost 6 bases and 4 bases, in that order; junction bases with no gene match: 10. The CDR3 runs 17 residues.

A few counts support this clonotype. The CDR3 DNA sequence: TGCGCCAGCACCCAGCAGGGATCGAACACCGGGGAGCTGTTTTTT. This codes for CASTQQGSNTGELFF. V is TRBV5-1 and J is TRBJ2-2, with D tentatively TRBD1 (5 bases). The V end was cut by 6 bases, the J end by 0 bases, with 12 bases between. This CDR3 region has 15 residues. CDR1 and CDR2 from the germline V gene are SGHRS and YFSETQ.

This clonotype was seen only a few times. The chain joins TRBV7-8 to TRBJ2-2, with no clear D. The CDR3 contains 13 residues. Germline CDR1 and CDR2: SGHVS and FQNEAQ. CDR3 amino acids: CAIPVSGGGELFF. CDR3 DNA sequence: TGTGCTATCCCAGTTTCCGGTGGCGGGGAGCTGTTTTTT.

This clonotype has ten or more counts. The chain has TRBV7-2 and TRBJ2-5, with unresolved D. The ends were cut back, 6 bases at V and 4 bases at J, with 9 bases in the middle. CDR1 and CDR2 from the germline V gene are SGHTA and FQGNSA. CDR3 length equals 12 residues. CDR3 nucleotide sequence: TGTGCCAGCAGAGCCCTCTTAGAGACCCAGTACTTC. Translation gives CASRALLETQYF.

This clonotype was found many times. CDR3 amino acids: CASSLRVSPLHF. The DNA for the CDR3 is TGTGCCAGCAGTTTAAGAGTTTCACCCCTCCACTTT. This rearrangement joins TRBV12-3 or TRBV12-4 to TRBJ1-6; D unresolved. V was cut by 2 bases and J by 9 bases, with 5 bases left in between. CDR3 size: 12 residues.

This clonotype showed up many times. CDR3 in amino acids: CASSPGTTKNIQYF. DNA for the CDR3: TGTGCCAGCAGCCCCGGGACAACCAAAAACATTCAGTACTTC. The chain is built from TRBV3-1 and TRBJ2-4; D perhaps matches TRBD1 (6 bases). Trimming removed 4 bases from V and 2 bases from J, with 9 bases in between. This CDR3 has 14 residues. Germline values: CDR1 LGHDT, CDR2 YNNKEL (reference sequence).

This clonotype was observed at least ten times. CDR3 DNA: TGCGCCAGCAGCCAGGGACGGACTCAAGAGACCCAGTACTTC. Encoded protein: CASSQGRTQETQYF. This chain joins TRBV5-1 and TRBJ2-5; possibly TRBD1 or TRBD2 for D (5 bases each). The CDR3 extends over 14 amino acids. CDR1 and CDR2 from the germline V gene are SGHRS and YFSETQ. V lost 4 bases to trimming and J lost 2 bases, with 12 bases between them.

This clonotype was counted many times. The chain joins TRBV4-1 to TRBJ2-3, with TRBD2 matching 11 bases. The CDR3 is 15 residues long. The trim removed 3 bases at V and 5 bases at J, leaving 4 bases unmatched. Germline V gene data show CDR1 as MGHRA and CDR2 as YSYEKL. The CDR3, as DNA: TGCGCCAGCAGCCATCTAGCGGGAGGTGTAGATACGCAGTATTTT. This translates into CASSHLAGGVDTQYF.

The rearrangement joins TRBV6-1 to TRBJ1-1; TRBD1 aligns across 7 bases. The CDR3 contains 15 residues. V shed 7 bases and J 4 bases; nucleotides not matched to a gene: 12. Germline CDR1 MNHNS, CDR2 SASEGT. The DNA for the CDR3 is TGTGCCAGCAAGAACATTGACAGGGCGGCCACTGAAGCTTTCTTT. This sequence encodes CASKNIDRAATEAFF.

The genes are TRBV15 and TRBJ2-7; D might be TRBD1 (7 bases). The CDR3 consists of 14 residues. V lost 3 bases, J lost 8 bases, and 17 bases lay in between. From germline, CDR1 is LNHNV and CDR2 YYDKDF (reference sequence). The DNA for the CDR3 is TGTGCCACCAGCAGCGCAGGGGGGACTTGGAAGCAGTACTTC. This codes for CATSSAGGTWKQYF.

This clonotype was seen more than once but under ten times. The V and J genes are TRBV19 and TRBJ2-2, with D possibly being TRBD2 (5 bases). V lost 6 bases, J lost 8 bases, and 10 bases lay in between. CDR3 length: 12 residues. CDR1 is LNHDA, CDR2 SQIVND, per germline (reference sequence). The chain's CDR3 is CASRITGGELFF. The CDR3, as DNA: TGTGCCAGTAGGATCACGGGAGGGGAGCTGTTTTTT.

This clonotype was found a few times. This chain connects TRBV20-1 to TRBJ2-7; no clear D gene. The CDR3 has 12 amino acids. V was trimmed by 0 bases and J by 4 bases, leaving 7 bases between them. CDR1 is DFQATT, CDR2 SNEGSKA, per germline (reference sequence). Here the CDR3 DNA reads TGCAGTGCTAGAGATTATGAATACGAGCAGTACTTC. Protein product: CSARDYEYEQYF.

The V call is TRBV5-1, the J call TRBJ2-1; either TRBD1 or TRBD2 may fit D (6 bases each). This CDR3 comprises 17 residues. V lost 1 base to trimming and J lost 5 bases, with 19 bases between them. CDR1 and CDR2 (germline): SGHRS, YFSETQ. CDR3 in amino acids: CASSLRRVGGWDNEQFF. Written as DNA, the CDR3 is TGCGCCAGCAGCTTGAGGCGGGTGGGGGGCTGGGACAATGAGCAGTTCTTC.